Sequencing of this TCR beta chain was carried out in a study of cytomegalovirus exposure and HLA in healthy donors. The study's findings and limits: Sequences of the TCR beta chain were said to predict the HLA-A and HLA-B alleles of most subjects accurately. A later analysis found most CMV-associated TCR beta chains apparently HLA-restricted. Sequencing probably produced one cluster of sequence variants that were highly shared. Cytomegalovirus status, reportedly, was diagnosed with high specificity and sensitivity by the classifier.

This PCR relied on a set of 60 Vbeta primers and 13 Jbeta primers. Produced via immunoSEQ multiplex PCR; TCRdb's table is partial and in-frame only. The sample lists around 150,000 clones; approximately 71% were seen once. The junction had 10 bases not matched to a gene; V was cut back by 7 bases and J by 0 bases. This CDR3 is built from 18 residues. CDR1 is SEHNR and CDR2 is FQNEAQ in the germline V gene (reference sequence). The sample holds a few counts of this clone. No antigen is known for it. The TCR originated in a woman in her late teens or twenties in good health and CMV-seropositive. This chain links TRBV7-9 with TRBJ2-1, with 12 bases that match TRBD2. The specimen was PBMCs. The CDR3 is CASTAGLAGFLSYNEQFF. DNA of the CDR3: TGTGCCAGCACCGCCGGACTAGCGGGATTTCTCTCCTACAATGAGCAGTTCTTC.